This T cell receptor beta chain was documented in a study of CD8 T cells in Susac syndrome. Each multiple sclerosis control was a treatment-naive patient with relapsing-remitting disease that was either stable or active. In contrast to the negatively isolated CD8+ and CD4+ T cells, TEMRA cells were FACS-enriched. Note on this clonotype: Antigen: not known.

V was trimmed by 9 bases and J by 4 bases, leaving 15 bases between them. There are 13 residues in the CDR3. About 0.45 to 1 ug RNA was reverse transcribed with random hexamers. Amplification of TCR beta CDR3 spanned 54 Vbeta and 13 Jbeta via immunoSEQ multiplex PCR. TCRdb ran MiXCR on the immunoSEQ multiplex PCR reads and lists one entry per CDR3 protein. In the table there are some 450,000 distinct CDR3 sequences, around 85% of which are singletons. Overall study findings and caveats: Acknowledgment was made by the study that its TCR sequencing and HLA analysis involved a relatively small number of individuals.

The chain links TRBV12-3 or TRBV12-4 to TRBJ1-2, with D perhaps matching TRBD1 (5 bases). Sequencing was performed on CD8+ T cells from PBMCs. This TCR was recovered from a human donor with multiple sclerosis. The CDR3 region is CASMGRQAYGYTF. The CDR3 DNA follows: TGTGCCAGTATGGGACGGCAAGCCTATGGCTACACCTTC.